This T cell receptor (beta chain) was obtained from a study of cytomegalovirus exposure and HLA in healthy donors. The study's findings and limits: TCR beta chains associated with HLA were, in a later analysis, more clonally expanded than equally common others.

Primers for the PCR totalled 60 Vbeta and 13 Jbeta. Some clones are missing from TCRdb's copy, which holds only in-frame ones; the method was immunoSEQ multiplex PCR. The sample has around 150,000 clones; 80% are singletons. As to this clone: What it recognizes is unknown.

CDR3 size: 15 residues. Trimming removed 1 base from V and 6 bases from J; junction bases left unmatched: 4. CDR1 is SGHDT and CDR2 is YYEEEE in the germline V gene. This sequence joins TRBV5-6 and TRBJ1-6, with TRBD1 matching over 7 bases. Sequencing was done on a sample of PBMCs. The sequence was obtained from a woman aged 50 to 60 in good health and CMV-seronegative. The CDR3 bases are TGTGCCAGCAGCTTGCCCGGGACAGCTAATTCACCCCTCCACTTT. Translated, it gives CASSLPGTANSPLHF.